The 28 T cell receptor beta chains listed next were all sequenced from one sample in a study of blood T cell repertoires in COVID-19. Using immunoSEQ multiplex PCR, the repertoire was profiled, and TCRdb retains in-frame clones only, with some absent. The repertoire includes 250,000 to 350,000 clones, roughly nine tenths of them detected once, and 0.94% sits in the top ten. The sample taken for sequencing was peripheral blood. The receptors come from a middle-aged woman who had recovered from COVID-19.

The chain couples TRBV19 to TRBJ2-3; 8 positions agree with TRBD2. The CDR3 sequence is 16 residues long. In germline, CDR1 is LNHDA, CDR2 SQIVND (reference sequence). After removal of 10 bases from V and 1 base from J, the junction contained 13 bases not matched to a gene. Here the CDR3 DNA reads TGTGCCACTCGAGCCCTCGCTAGCGGGCGCACAGATACGCAGTATTTT. Amino acid sequence: CATRALASGRTDTQYF. The entire variable domain, with the rest obtained from reference TRBV19 and TRBJ2-3, is as follows: DGGITQSPKYLFRKEGQNVTLSCEQNLNHDAMYWYRQDPGQGLRLIYYSQIVNDFQKGDIAEGYSVSREKKESFPLTVTSAQKNPTAFYLCATRALASGRTDTQYFGPGTRLTVL.

The rearrangement links TRBV29-1 to TRBJ1-3; 7 bases match TRBD1. The CDR3 runs to 16 residues. J was trimmed by 0 bases and V by 2 bases; bases with no gene match: 7. Looked up from germline, CDR1 is SQVTM and CDR2 is ANQGSEA. The CDR3 nucleotides are TGCAGCGTTGAAAGGAGACAGGGAGGCTCTGGAAACACCATATATTTT. Its translation: CSVERRQGGSGNTIYF. Full variable domain (rest looked up from reference TRBV29-1 and TRBJ1-3): SAVISQKPSRDICQRGTSLTIQCQVDSQVTMMFWYRQQPGQSLTLIATANQGSEATYESGFVIDKFPISRPNLTFSTLTVSNMSPEDSSIYLCSVERRQGGSGNTIYFGEGSWLTVV.

The chain has TRBV11-2 and TRBJ2-1, with TRBD2 identical over 8 bases. Germline CDR1 SGHAT, CDR2 FQNNGV. The CDR3 spans 15 residues. V lost 4 bases and J lost 8; bases outside the gene matches: 10. CDR3 region: CASSSERERIYEQFF. CDR3 DNA sequence: TGTGCCAGCAGCTCGGAGCGGGAGCGGATTTATGAGCAGTTCTTC. The complete variable domain, with remaining parts taken from reference TRBV11-2 and TRBJ2-1, reads EAGVAQSPRYKIIEKRQSVAFWCNPISGHATLYWYQQILGQGPKLLIQFQNNGVVDDSQLPKDRFSAERLKGVDSTLKIQPAKLEDSAVYLCASSSERERIYEQFFGPGTRLTVL.

The genes are TRBV5-1 and TRBJ1-4; 7 nucleotides align to TRBD1. In germline, CDR1 is SGHRS, CDR2 YFSETQ. The CDR3 sequence is 14 residues long. The V gene end was trimmed by 4 bases and the J gene end by 8 bases; junction bases not matched to a gene: 8. The CDR3 here is CASSGGQSEEKLFF. Written as DNA, the CDR3 is TGCGCCAGCAGCGGGGGACAGTCAGAGGAAAAACTGTTTTTT.

The chain carries TRBV7-6 and TRBJ2-1, with TRBD2 matching 11 bases. The CDR3 extends over 15 amino acids. After removal of 1 base from V and 5 bases from J, the junction contained 1 base not matched to a gene. CDR1 is SGHVS, CDR2 FNYEAQ, per germline. CDR3 coding DNA: TGTGCCAGCAGCTTAGGACTAGCGGGGAACAATGAGCAGTTCTTC. Its translation: CASSLGLAGNNEQFF.

The chain employs TRBV6-5 and TRBJ2-2; 12 nucleotides align to TRBD2. The CDR3 sequence is 14 residues long. The germline gives CDR1 MNHEY, CDR2 SVGAGI. J was trimmed by 5 bases and V by 6 bases; bases with no gene match: 1. CDR3 sequence (DNA): TGTGCCAGCAGGCTAGCGGGAGGGACCGGGGAGCTGTTTTTT. Its protein product is CASRLAGGTGELFF.

This clone was detected once. The CDR3 nucleotides read TGTGCCAGCAGCCAACGGCGGGGCAGCTCCTACAATGAGCAGTTCTTC. Its translation: CASSQRRGSSYNEQFF. The gene calls are TRBV16 and TRBJ2-1, with D possibly matching TRBD2 (6 bases). Germline CDR1 is KGHSY and CDR2 is FQNENV. V lost 2 bases, J lost 0 bases, and 11 bases lay in between. This CDR3 is 16 amino acids long.

This chain joins TRBV6-6 and TRBJ2-6; perhaps TRBD1 as D (5 bases). V lost 6 bases to trimming and J lost 0 bases, with 15 bases between them. Germline values: CDR1 MNHNY, CDR2 SVGAGI (reference sequence). This CDR3 is built from 17 residues. CDR3 region: CASSRKPQGSGANVLTF. CDR3 coding DNA: TGTGCCAGCAGCCGAAAACCCCAGGGCTCTGGGGCCAACGTCCTGACTTTC.

The V gene is TRBV19, the J gene TRBJ2-3, with D possibly matching TRBD2 (6 bases). Germline-derived CDR1 and CDR2 are LNHDA and SQIVND (reference sequence). The CDR3 is 17 residues long. Trimming stripped 5 bases from V and 3 bases from J, with 21 bases between. The DNA of the CDR3 is TGTGCCAGTAGTGCCACCCCCGGCGGGATGGCAACAGATACGCAGTATTTT. It is translated as CASSATPGGMATDTQYF. Filled out from reference TRBV19 and TRBJ2-3, the complete variable domain reads DGGITQSPKYLFRKEGQNVTLSCEQNLNHDAMYWYRQDPGQGLRLIYYSQIVNDFQKGDIAEGYSVSREKKESFPLTVTSAQKNPTAFYLCASSATPGGMATDTQYFGPGTRLTVL.

This clone occurred a few times. The chain employs TRBV14 and TRBJ1-2; D not resolved. Germline V gene data show CDR1 as SGHDN and CDR2 as FVKESK. The CDR3 is made up of 14 amino acids. V was clipped by 0 bases and J by 5 bases, with 10 bases between them. The CDR3 is CASSQDQRGYGYTF. The CDR3 DNA reads TGTGCCAGCAGCCAAGATCAACGGGGATATGGCTACACCTTC.

The chain is built from TRBV5-6 and TRBJ2-5; 10 nucleotides match TRBD2. The CDR3 totals 16 residues. CDR1 is SGHDT, CDR2 YYEEEE, per germline. Trimming at V came to 3 bases and at J to 4 bases, leaving 9 bases not matched to a gene. CDR3: CASSWMASGSLETQYF. For the CDR3, the DNA is TGTGCCAGCAGCTGGATGGCTAGCGGGAGTTTAGAGACCCAGTACTTC.

This chain joins TRBV3-1 (or the pseudogene TRBV3-2) and TRBJ2-3; 8 bases fit TRBD2. The CDR3 consists of 16 residues. CDR1 and CDR2 from the germline V gene are LGHDT and YNNKEL (reference sequence). With V trimmed by 5 bases and J by 3 bases, 10 bases remained unmatched. The CDR3 loop is CASSWAAGAGTDTQYF. CDR3 sequence (DNA): TGTGCCAGCAGCTGGGCAGCGGGAGCGGGTACAGATACGCAGTATTTT.

This chain uses TRBV9 with TRBJ2-1; maybe TRBD2 (5 bases). The CDR3 totals 15 residues. CDR1 and CDR2 (germline): SGDLS, YYNGEE. The V gene lost 0 bases and the J gene lost 6 bases, with 13 bases spanning the gap. CDR3 region: CASSVEGVAGNEQFF. Here the CDR3 DNA reads TGTGCCAGCAGCGTAGAGGGAGTAGCCGGCAATGAGCAGTTCTTC.

This chain connects TRBV28 to TRBJ2-3; 11 bases agree with TRBD2. The CDR3 sequence is 14 residues long. Germline values: CDR1 MDHEN, CDR2 SYDVKM. V was pared by 11 bases and J by 3 bases, with 7 bases of the junction left unmatched. CDR3 protein: CAGNSGRATDTQYF. CDR3 coding DNA: TGTGCCGGGAATAGCGGGAGGGCGACAGATACGCAGTATTTT.

This rearrangement joins TRBV2 to TRBJ2-4, with TRBD2 matching over 7 bases. V was clipped by 5 bases and J by 2 bases; unmatched bases: 3. Per the germline V gene, CDR1 is SNHLY and CDR2 is FYNNEI. The CDR3 length is 14 residues. CDR3 nucleotides: TGTGCCAGCAGTACTAGCGCAACCAAAAACATTCAGTACTTC. Translated: CASSTSATKNIQYF.

V usage is TRBV7-8 and J usage is TRBJ2-7; TRBD2 aligns across 8 bases. V shed 2 bases, J shed 1 base, and the junction held 4 bases outside the gene matches. The CDR3 loop spans 15 amino acids. Germline CDR1 and CDR2: SGHVS and FQNEAQ. CDR3 coding DNA: TGTGCCAGCAGCTTACGGGGGGGTGTTTCCTACGAGCAGTACTTC. Residues: CASSLRGGVSYEQYF.

The chain links TRBV3-1 (or the pseudogene TRBV3-2) to TRBJ2-3; 9 bases line up with TRBD1. With V trimmed by 6 bases and J by 1 base, 2 bases remained unmatched. The germline gives CDR1 LGHDT, CDR2 YNNKEL (reference sequence). The CDR3 is made up of 14 amino acids. The CDR3 sequence is CASRRTGGTDTQYF. In DNA form, the CDR3 reads TGTGCCAGCAGGAGGACAGGGGGCACAGATACGCAGTATTTT.

The chain uses TRBV2 and TRBJ1-1, with TRBD1 identical over 9 bases. After removal of 4 bases from V and 5 bases from J, the junction contained 8 bases not matched to a gene. The CDR3 has 15 amino acids. The V gene's germline CDR1 is SNHLY and CDR2 FYNNEI. CDR3 bases: TGTGCCAGCAGTGCCCGGACAGGGGTCGAGACTGAAGCTTTCTTT. Translated: CASSARTGVETEAFF.

This clone occurred many times. This rearrangement joins TRBV15 to TRBJ2-6, with TRBD2 matching over 10 bases. CDR1 and CDR2 from the germline V gene are LNHNV and YYDKDF (reference sequence). V gave up 3 bases and J gave up 2 bases; unmatched junction bases: 7. The CDR3 is made up of 18 amino acids. CDR3 bases: TGTGCCACCAGCAGTGATCTAGCGGGAGCCGCTGGGGCCAACGTCCTGACTTTC. The encoded protein is CATSSDLAGAAGANVLTF.

CDR3 loop: CASSPDRFSEKLFF. Here the CDR3 DNA reads TGTGCCAGCAGCCCCGACAGGTTCAGCGAAAAACTGTTTTTT. This chain joins TRBV7-2 and TRBJ1-4; possible D gene TRBD1, 6 bases. The CDR3 is 14 residues long. CDR1 and CDR2 from the germline V gene are SGHTA and FQGNSA. V was cut by 5 bases and J by 8 bases, with 15 bases left in between.

The J gene is TRBJ2-7, the V gene TRBV28; 10 bases are a match to TRBD1. Looked up from germline, CDR1 is MDHEN and CDR2 is SYDVKM. The trim removed 6 bases at V and 3 bases at J, leaving 2 bases unmatched. This CDR3 has 13 amino acids. CDR3 residues: CASRRTGGYEQYF. The CDR3 DNA is TGTGCCAGCAGGAGGACAGGGGGCTACGAGCAGTACTTC.

The genes are TRBV7-8 and TRBJ2-2, with D perhaps TRBD2 (5 bases). Trimming pared 0 bases from V and 6 bases from J, leaving 8 bases between. In germline, CDR1 is SGHVS, CDR2 FQNEAQ. This CDR3 is 14 amino acids long. The CDR3 DNA reads TGTGCCAGCAGCTTAGCGAGGGTTTCCGGGGAGCTGTTTTTT. It specifies CASSLARVSGELFF.

The chain recombines TRBV4-1 with TRBJ1-3; TRBD1 matches 7 bases. Germline V CDR1 and CDR2: MGHRA, YSYEKL. Trimming took 4 bases from V and 0 from J; bases not matched to a gene: 6. This CDR3 comprises 16 residues. CDR3 loop: CASSRLGTASGNTIYF. The DNA of the CDR3 is TGCGCCAGCAGCCGACTCGGGACAGCCTCTGGAAACACCATATATTTT.

This clone was found a few times. This chain joins TRBV15 and TRBJ2-1; 10 nucleotides match TRBD2. The germline gives CDR1 LNHNV, CDR2 YYDKDF (reference sequence). The V gene end was trimmed by 6 bases and the J gene end by 5 bases; junction bases not matched to a gene: 10. There are 16 residues in the CDR3. CDR3 region: CATSLSGRAVDNEQFF. In nucleotides, the CDR3 is TGTGCCACCAGTCTCAGCGGGAGGGCCGTAGACAATGAGCAGTTCTTC.

As to this clone: The sample holds other DNA sequences that translate to the same CDR3. J is TRBJ2-5 and V is TRBV3-1 (or the pseudogene TRBV3-2), with TRBD2 matching 8 bases. Trimming at V came to 1 base and at J to 4 bases, leaving 5 bases not matched to a gene. The germline V gene encodes CDR1 LGHDT and CDR2 YNNKEL (reference sequence). The CDR3 runs to 15 residues. The CDR3 sequence is CASSQGAGGRETQYF. The CDR3, as DNA: TGTGCCAGCAGCCAAGGGGCGGGAGGCCGAGAGACCCAGTACTTC.

CDR3 sequence: CASSQGRVSGANVLTF. The CDR3 DNA is TGTGCCAGCAGCCAAGGTCGTGTCTCTGGGGCCAACGTCCTGACTTTC. The chain recombines TRBV4-2 with TRBJ2-6, with unresolved D. The V gene lost 1 base and the J gene lost 0 bases, with 7 bases spanning the gap. The CDR3 spans 16 residues. In germline, CDR1 is LGHNA, CDR2 YNFKEQ.

In this sample, this clone turned up once. The gene calls are TRBV6-6 and TRBJ2-6, with TRBD1 as a possible D gene (6 bases). Trimming took 9 bases from V and 4 from J, leaving 13 bases between them. This CDR3 has 14 amino acids. Germline CDR1 reads MNHNY; CDR2 reads SVGAGI (reference sequence). CDR3: CASITGTGANVLTF. The DNA for the CDR3 is TGTGCCAGTATCACAGGGACCGGGGCCAACGTCCTGACTTTC.

This rearrangement joins TRBV5-1 to TRBJ2-5, with 8 positions matching TRBD2. The germline V gene encodes CDR1 SGHRS and CDR2 YFSETQ. The CDR3 is 14 amino acids. V shed 0 bases and J 2 bases; nucleotides not matched to a gene: 0. CDR3 amino acids: CASSLGLAQETQYF. As DNA, the CDR3 is TGCGCCAGCAGCTTGGGACTAGCGCAAGAGACCCAGTACTTC.